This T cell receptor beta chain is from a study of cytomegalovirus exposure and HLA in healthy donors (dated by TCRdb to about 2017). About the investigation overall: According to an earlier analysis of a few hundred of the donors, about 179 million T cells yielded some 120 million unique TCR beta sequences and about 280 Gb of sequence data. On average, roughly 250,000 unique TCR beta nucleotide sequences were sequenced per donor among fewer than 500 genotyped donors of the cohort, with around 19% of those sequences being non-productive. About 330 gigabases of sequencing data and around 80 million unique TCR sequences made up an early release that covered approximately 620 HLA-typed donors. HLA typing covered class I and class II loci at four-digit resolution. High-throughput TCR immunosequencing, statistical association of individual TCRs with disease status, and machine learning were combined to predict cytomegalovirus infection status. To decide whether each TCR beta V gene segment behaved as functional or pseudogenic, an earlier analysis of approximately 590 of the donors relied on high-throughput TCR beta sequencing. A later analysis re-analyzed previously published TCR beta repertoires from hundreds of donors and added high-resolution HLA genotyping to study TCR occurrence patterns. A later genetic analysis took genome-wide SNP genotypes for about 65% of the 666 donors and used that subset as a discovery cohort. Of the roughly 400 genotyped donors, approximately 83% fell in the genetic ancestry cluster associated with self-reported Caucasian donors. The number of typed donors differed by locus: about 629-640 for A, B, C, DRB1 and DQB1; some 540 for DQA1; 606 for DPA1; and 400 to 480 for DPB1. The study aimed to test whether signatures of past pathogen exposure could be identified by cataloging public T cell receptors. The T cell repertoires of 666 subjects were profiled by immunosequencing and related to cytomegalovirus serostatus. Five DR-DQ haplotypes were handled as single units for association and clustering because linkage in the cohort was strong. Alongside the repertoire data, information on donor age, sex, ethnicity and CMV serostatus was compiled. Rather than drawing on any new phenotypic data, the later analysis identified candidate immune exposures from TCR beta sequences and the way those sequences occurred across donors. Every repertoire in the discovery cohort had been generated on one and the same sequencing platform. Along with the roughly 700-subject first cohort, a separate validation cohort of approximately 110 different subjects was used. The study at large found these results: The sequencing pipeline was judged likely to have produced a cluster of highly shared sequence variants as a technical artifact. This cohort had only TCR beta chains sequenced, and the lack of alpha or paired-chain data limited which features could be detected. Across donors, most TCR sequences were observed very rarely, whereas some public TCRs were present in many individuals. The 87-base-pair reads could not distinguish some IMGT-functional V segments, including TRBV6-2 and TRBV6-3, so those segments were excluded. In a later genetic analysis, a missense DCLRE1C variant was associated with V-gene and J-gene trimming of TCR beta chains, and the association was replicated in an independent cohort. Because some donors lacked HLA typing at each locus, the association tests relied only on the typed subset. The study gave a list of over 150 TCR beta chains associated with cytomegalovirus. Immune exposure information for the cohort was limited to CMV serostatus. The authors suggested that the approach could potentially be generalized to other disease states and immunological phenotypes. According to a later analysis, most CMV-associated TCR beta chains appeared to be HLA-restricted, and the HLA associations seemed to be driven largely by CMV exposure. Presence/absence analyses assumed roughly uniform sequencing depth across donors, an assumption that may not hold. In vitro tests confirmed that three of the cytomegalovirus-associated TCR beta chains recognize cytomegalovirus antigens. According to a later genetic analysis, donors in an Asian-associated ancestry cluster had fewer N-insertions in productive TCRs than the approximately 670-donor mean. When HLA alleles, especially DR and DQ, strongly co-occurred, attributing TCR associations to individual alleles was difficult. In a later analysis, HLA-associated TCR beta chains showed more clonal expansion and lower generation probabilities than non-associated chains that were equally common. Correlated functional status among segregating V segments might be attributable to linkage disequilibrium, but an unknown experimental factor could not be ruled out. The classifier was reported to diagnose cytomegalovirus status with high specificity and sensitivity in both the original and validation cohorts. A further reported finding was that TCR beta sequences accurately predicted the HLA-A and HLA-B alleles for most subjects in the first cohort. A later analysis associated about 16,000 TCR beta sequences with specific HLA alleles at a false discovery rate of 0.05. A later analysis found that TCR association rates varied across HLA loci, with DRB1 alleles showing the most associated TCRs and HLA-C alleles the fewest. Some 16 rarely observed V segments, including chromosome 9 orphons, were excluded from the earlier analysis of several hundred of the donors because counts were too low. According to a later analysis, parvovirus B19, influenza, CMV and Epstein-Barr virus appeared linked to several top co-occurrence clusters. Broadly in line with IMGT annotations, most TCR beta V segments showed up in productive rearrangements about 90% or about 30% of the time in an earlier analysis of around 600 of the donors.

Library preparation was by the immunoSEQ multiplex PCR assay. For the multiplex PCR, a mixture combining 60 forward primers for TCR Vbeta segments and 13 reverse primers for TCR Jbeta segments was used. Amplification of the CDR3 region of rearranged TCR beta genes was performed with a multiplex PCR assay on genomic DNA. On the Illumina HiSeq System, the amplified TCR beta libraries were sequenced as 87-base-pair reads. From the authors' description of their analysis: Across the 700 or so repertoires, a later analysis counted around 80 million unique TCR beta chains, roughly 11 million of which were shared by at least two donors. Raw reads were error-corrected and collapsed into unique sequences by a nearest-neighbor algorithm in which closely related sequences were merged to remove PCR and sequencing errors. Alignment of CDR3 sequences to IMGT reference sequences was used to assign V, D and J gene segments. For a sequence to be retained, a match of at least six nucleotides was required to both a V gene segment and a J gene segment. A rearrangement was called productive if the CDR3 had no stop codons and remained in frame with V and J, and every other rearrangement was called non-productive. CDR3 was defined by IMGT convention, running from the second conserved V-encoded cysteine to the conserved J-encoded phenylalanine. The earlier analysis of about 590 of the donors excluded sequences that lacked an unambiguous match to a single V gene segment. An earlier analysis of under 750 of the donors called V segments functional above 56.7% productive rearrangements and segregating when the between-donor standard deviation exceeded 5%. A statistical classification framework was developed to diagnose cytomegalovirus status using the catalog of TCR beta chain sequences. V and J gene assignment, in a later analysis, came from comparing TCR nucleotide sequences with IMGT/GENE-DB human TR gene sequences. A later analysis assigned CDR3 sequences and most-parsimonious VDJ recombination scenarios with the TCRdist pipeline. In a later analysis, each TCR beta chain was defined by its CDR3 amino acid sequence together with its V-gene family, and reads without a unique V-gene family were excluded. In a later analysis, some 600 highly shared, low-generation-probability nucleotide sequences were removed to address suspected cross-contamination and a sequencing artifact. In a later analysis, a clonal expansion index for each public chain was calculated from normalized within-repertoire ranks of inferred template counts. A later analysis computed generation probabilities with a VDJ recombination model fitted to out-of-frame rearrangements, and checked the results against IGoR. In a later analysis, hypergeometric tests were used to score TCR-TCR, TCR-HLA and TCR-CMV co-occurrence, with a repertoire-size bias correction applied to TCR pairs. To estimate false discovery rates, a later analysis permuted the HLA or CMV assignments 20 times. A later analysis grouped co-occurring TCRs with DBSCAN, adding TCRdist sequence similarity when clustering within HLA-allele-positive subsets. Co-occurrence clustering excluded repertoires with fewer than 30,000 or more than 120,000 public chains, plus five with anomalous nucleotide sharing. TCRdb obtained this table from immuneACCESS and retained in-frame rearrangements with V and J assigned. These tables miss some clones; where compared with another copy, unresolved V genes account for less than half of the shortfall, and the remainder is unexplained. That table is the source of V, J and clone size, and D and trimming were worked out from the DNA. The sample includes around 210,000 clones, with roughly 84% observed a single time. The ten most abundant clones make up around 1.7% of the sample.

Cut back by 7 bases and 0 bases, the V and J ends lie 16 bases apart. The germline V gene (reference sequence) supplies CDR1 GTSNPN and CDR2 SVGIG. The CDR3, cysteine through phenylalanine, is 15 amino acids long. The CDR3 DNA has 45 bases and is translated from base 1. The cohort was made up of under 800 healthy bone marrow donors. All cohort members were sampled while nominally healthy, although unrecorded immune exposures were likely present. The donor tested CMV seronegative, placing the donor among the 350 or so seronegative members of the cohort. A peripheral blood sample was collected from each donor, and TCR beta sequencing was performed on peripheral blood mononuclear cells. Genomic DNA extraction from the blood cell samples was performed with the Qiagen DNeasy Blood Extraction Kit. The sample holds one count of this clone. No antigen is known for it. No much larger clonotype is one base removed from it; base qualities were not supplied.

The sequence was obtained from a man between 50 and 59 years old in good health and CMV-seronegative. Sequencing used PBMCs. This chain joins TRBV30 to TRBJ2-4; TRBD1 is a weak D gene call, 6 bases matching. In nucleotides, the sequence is TGTGCCTCTCTTCACAGGGACCTAGCCAAAAACATTCAGTACTTC. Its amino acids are CASLHRDLAKNIQYF.